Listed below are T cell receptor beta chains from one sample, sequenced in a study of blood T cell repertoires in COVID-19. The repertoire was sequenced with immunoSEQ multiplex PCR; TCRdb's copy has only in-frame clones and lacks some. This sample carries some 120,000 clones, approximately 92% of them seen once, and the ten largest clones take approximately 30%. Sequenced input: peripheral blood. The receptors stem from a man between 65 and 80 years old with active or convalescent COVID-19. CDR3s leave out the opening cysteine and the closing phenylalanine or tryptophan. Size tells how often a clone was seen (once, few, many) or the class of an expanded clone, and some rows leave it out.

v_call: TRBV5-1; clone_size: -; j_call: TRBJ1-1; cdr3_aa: ASTGNTEAF
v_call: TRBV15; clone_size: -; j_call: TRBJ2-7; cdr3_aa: ATSRAAGGTDEQY
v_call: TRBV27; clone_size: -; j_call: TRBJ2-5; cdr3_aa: ATRTGRETQY
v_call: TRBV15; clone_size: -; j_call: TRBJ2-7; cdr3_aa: ATSRIGVFEQY
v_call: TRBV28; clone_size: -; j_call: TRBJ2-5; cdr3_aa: ASSLFEKETQY
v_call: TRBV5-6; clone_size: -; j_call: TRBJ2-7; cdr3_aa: ASTMARGGTYEQY
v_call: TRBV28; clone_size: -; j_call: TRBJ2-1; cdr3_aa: ASTWGDSYNEQF
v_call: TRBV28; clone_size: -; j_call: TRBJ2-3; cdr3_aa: ASNSGGQSRTDTQY
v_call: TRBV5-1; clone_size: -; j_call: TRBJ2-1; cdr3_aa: ASSLEGTSGRVSYNEQF
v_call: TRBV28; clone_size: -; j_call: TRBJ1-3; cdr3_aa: ASSLSGWSGNTIY
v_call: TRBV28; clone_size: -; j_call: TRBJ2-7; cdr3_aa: ASRGAGFPRIEQY
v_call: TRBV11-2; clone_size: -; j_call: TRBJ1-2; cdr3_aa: ASSLVLVGSGYT
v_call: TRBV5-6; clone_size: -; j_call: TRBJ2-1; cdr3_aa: ASSPWDLMDNEQF
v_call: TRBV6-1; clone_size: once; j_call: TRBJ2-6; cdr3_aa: ASSERDRAFSGANVLT
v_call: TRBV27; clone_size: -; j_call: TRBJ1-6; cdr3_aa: ASSSNSGFGGNSPLH
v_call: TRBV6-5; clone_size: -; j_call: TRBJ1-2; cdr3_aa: ASSYTGQGYGYT
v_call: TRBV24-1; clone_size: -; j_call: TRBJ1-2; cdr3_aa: ATSDGGGNYGYT
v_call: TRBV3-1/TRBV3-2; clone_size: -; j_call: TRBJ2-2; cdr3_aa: ASSQGSGTVGELF
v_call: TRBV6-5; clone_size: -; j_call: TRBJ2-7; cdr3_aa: ASSGTGEHEEQY
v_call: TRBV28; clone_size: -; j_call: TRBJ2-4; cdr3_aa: ATGTTQD
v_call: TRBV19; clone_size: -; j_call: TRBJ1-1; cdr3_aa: ASRRQESTEAF
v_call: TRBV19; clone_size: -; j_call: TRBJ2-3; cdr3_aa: ASSINLGLAGSTDTQY
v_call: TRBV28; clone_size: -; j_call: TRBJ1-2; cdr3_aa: ASSLSLKNQGYT
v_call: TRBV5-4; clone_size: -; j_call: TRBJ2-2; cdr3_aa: ASSPRNGVGELF
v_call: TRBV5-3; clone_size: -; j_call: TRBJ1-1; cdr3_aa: ARSLRKRGLFAF
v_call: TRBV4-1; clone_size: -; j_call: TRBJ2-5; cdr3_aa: ASSRLPGTGEETQY
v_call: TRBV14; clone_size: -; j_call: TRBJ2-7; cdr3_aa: ASSPLRLAGALTSPYEQY
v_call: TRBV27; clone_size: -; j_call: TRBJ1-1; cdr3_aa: ASSFEGDTEAF
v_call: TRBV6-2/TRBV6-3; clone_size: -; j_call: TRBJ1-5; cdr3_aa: ASSGQSNSNQPQH
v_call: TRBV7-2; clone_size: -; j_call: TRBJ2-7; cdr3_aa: ASSLGGRALGYEQY
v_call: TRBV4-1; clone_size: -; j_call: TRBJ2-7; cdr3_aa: ASSERDRDEQY
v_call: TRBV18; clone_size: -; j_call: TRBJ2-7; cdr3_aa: ASSPGRTRSYEQY
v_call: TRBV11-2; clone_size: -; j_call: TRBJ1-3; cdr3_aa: ASSLDRQGTGNTIY
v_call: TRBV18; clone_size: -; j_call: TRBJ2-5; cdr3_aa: ASSPYPTGGDETQY
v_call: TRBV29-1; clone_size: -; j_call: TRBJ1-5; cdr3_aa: SVGIGQGSRVDQPQH
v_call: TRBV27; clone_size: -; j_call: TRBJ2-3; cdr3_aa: ASSLLLAPDTQY
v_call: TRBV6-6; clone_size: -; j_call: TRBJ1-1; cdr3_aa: ASSYDGQGSTEAF
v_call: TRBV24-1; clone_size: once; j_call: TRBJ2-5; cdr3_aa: ATSDSIGGKGETQY
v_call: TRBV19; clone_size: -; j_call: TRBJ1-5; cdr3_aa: ASSVRGRQPQH
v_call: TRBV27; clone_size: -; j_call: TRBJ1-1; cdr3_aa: ASSFSGGTEAF
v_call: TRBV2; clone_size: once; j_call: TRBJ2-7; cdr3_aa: ASERESSYEQY
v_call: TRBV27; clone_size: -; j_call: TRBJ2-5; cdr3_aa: ASSFMGASGSGGGQETQY